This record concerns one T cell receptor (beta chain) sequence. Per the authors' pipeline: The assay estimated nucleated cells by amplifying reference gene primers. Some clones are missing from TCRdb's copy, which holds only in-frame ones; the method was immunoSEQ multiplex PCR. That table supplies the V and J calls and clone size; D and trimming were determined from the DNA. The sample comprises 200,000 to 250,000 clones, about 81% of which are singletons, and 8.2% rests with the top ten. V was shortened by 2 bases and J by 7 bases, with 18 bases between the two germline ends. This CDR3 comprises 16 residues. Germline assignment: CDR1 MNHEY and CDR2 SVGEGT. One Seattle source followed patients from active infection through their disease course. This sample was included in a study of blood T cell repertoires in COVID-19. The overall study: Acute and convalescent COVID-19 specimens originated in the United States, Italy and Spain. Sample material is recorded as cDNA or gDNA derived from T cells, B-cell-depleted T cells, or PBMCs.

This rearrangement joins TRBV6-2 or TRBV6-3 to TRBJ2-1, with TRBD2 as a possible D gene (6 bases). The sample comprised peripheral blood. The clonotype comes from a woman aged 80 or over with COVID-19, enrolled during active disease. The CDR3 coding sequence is TGTGCCAGCAGTTACGATCCGGTTGGCGGGATTAATGAGCAGTTCTTC. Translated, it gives CASSYDPVGGINEQFF.